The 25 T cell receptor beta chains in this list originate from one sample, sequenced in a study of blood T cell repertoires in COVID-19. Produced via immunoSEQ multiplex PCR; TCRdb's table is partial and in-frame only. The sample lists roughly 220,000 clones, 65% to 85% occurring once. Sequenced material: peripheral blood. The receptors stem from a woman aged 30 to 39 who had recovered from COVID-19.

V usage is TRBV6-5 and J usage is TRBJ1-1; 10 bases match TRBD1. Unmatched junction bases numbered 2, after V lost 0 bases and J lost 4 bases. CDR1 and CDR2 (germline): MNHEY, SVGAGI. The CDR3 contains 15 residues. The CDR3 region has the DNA TGTGCCAGCAGTTACTCGACAGGGGGCTTCACTGAAGCTTTCTTT. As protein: CASSYSTGGFTEAFF.

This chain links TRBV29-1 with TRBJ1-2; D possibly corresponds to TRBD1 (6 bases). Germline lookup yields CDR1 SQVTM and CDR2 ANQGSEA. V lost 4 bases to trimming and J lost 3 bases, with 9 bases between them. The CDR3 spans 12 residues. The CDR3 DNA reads TGCAGCGTTGTGGCAGGGGACTATGGCTACACCTTC. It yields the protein CSVVAGDYGYTF.

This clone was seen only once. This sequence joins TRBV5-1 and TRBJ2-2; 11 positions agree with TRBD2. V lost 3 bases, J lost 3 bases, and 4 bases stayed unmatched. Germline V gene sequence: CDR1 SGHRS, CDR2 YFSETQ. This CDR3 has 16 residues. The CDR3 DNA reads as TGCGCCAGCAGCTCAGGACTAGCGGGTGACACCGGGGAGCTGTTTTTT. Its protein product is CASSSGLAGDTGELFF. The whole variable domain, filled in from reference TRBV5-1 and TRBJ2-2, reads KAGVTQTPRYLIKTRGQQVTLSCSPISGHRSVSWYQQTPGQGLQFLFEYFSETQRNKGNFPGRFSGRQFSNSRSEMNVSTLELGDSALYLCASSSGLAGDTGELFFGEGSRLTVL.

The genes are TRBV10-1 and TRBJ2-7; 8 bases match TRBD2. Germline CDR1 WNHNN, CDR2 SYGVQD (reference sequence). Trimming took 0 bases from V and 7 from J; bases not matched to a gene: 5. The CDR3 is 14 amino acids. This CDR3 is CASSESGGAGEQYF. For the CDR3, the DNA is TGCGCCAGCAGTGAGTCCGGGGGGGCGGGAGAGCAGTACTTC.

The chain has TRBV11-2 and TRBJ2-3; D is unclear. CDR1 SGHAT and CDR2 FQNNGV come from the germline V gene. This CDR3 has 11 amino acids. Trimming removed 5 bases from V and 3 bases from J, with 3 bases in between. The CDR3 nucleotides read TGTGCCAGCAGCCTGACAGATACGCAGTATTTT. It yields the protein CASSLTDTQYF.

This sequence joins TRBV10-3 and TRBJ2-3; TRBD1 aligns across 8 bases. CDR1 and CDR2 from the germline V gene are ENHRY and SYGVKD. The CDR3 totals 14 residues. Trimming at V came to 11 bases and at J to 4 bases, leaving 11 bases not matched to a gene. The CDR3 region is CAARTGQGPDTQYF. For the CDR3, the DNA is TGTGCCGCTCGCACCGGACAGGGACCAGATACGCAGTATTTT.

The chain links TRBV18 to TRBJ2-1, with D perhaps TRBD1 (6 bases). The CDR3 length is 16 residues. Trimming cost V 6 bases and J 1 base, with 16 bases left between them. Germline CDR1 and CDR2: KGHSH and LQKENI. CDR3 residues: CASSRATGLSYNEQFF. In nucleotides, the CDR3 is TGTGCCAGCTCTCGGGCAACAGGGCTTTCCTACAATGAGCAGTTCTTC.

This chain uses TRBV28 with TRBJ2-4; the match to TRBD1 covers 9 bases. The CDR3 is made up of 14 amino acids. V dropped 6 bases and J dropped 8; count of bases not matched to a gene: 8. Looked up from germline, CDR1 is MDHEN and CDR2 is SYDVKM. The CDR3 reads CASRKQGAGDIQYF. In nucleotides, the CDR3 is TGTGCCAGCAGAAAACAGGGGGCTGGTGACATTCAGTACTTC.

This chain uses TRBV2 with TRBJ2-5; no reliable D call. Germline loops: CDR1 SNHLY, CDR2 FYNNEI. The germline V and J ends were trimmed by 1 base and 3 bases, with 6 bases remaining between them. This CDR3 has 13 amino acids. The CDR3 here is CASSEVAEETQYF. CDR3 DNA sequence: TGTGCCAGCAGTGAAGTGGCAGAAGAGACCCAGTACTTC.

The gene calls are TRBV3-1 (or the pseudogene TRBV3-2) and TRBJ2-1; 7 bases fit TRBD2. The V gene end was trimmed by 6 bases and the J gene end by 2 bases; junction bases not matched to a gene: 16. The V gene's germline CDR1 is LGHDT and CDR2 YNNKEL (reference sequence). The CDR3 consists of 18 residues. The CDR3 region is CASSGGLPGRGPYNEQFF. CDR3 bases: TGTGCCAGCAGTGGGGGACTACCGGGACGCGGGCCCTACAATGAGCAGTTCTTC.

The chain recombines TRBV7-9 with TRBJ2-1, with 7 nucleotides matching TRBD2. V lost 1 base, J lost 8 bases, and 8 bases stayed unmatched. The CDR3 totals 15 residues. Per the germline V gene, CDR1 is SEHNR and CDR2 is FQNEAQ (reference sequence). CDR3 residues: CASSLVDGRADEQFF. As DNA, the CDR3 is TGTGCCAGCAGCTTAGTGGATGGGAGGGCCGATGAGCAGTTCTTC.

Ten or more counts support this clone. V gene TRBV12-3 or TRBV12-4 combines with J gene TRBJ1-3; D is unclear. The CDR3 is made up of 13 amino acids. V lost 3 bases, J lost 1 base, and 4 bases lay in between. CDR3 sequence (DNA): TGTGCCAGCAGTTTTAGATCTGGAAACACCATATATTTT. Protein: CASSFRSGNTIYF.

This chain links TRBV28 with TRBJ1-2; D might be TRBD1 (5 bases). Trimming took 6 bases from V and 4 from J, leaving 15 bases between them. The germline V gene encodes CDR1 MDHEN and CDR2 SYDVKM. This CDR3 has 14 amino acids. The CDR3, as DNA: TGTGCCAGCAGCCATAAGACAGCGATCTATGGCTACACCTTC. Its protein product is CASSHKTAIYGYTF.

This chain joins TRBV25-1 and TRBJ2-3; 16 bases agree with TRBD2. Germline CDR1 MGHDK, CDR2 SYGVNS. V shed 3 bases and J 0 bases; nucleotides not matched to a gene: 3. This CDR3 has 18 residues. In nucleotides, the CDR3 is TGTGCCAGCAGTGAGGGACTAGCGGGAGGGCTTAGCACAGATACGCAGTATTTT. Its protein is CASSEGLAGGLSTDTQYF.

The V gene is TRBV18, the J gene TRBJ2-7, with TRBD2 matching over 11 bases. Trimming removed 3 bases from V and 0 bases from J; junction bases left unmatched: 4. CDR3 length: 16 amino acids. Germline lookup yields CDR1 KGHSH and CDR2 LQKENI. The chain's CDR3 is CASSPGLAGISYEQYF. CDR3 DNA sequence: TGTGCCAGCTCACCCGGACTAGCGGGTATCTCCTACGAGCAGTACTTC.

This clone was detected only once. This chain's CDR3 is CAIRLGQGPYEQYF. The DNA for the CDR3 is TGTGCCATCAGGTTGGGACAGGGGCCGTACGAGCAGTACTTC. The genes are TRBV10-3 and TRBJ2-7, with TRBD1 matching over 10 bases. V shed 6 bases, J shed 4 bases, and the junction held 6 bases outside the gene matches. The CDR3 sequence is 14 residues long. The germline V gene encodes CDR1 ENHRY and CDR2 SYGVKD.

DNA for the CDR3: TGTGCCTGGAGTGTAAGGGGAGAAAAACTGTTTTTT. It codes for CAWSVRGEKLFF. The chain employs TRBV30 and TRBJ1-4, with a tentative D call TRBD1 (5 bases). The V and J ends lost 0 bases and 8 bases respectively, with 7 bases between them. Germline values: CDR1 GTSNPN, CDR2 SVGIG (reference sequence). CDR3 size: 12 residues.

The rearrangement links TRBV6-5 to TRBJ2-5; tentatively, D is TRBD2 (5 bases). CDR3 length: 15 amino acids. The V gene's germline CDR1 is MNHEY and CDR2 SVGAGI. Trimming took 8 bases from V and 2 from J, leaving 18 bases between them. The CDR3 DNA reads TGTGCCAGCTACAAGAGAGTGGCGGGTCAAGAGACCCAGTACTTC. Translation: CASYKRVAGQETQYF.

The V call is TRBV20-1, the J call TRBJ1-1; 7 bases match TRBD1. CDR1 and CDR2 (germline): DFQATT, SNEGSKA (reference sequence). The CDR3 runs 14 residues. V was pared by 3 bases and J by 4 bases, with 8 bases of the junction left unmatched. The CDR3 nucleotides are TGCAGTGCTAGTGAGGGGGCGCGAGTCACTGAAGCTTTCTTT. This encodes CSASEGARVTEAFF.

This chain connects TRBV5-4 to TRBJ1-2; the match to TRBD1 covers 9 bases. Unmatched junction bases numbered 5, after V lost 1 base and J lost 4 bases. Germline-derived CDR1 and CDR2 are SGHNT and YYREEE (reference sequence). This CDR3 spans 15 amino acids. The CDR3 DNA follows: TGTGCCAGCAGCTTGCAAACAGGGGGCGGCTATGGCTACACCTTC. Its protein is CASSLQTGGGYGYTF.

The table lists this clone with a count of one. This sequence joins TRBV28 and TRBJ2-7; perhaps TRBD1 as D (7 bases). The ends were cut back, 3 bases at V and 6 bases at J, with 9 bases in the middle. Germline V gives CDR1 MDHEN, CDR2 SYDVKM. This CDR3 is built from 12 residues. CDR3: CASSFRGAEQYF. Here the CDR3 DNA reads TGTGCCAGCAGTTTCAGGGGGGCCGAGCAGTACTTC.

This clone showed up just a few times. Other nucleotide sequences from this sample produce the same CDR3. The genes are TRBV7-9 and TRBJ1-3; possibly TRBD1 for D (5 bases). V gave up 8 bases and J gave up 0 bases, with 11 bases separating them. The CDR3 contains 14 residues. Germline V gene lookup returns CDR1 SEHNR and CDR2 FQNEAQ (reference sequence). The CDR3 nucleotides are TGTGCCAGCTCCAGCGGGGGCTCTGGAAACACCATATATTTT. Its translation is CASSSGGSGNTIYF.

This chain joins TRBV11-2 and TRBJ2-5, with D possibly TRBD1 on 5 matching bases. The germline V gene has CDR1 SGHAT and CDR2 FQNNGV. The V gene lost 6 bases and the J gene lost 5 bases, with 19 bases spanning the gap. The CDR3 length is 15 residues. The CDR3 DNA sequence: TGTGCCAGCAGGGGGTCCAGGGATCTGGGGGAGACCCAGTACTTC. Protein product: CASRGSRDLGETQYF.

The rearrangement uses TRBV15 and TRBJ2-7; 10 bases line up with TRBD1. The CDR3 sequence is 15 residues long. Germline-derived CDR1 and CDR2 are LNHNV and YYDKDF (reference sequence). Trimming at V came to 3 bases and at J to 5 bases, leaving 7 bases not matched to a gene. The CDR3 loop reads CATSREGQGFHEQYF. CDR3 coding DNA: TGTGCCACCAGCAGGGAGGGACAGGGGTTCCACGAGCAGTACTTC.

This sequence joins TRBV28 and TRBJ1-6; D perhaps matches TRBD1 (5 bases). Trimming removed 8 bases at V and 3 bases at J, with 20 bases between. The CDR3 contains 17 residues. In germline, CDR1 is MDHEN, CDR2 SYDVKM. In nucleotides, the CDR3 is TGTGCCAGCGGGGACCAAGGGACTGCCCGCTATAATTCACCCCTCCACTTT. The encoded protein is CASGDQGTARYNSPLHF. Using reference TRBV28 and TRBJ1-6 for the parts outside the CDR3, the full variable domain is DVKVTQSSRYLVKRTGEKVFLECVQDMDHENMFWYRQDPGLGLRLIYFSYDVKMKEKGDIPEGYSVSREKKERFSLILESASTNQTSMYLCASGDQGTARYNSPLHFGNGTRLTVT.